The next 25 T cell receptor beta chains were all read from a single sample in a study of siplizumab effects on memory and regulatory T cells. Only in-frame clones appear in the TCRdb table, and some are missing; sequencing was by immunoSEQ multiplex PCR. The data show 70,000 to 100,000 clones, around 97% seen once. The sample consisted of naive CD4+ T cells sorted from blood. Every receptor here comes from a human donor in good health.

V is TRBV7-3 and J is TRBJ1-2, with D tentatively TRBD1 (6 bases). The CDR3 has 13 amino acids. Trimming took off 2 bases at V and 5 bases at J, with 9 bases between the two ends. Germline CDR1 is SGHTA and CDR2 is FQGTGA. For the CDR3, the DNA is TGTGCCAGCAGCTTAGGGCAGGGGTATGGCTACACCTTC. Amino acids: CASSLGQGYGYTF.

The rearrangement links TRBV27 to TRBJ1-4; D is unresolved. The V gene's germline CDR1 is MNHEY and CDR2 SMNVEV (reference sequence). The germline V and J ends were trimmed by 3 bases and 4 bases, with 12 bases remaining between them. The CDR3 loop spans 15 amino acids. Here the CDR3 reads CASSLASFNNEKLFF. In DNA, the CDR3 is TGTGCCAGCAGTTTGGCCAGTTTTAATAATGAAAAACTGTTTTTT.

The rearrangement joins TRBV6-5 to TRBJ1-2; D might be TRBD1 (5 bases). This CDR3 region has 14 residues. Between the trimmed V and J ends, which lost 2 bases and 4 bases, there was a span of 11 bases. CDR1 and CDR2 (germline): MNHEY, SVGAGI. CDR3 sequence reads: CASSYAAGVYGYTF. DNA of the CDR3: TGTGCCAGCAGTTACGCTGCGGGGGTCTATGGCTACACCTTC.

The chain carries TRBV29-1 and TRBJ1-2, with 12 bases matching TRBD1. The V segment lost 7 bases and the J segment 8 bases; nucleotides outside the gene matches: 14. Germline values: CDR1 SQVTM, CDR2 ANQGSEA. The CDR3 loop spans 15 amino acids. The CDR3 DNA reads TGCAGCGGGCAGACGGGGACAGGGGGCGCGGAGGGCTACACCTTC. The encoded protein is CSGQTGTGGAEGYTF. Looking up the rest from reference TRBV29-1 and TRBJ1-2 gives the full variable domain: SAVISQKPSRDICQRGTSLTIQCQVDSQVTMMFWYRQQPGQSLTLIATANQGSEATYESGFVIDKFPISRPNLTFSTLTVSNMSPEDSSIYLCSGQTGTGGAEGYTFGSGTRLTVV.

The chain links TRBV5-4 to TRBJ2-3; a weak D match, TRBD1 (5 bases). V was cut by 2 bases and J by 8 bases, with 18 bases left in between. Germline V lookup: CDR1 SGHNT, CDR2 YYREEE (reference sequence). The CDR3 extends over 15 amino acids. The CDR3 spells CASSLTRPIQGTQYF. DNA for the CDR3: TGTGCCAGCAGCTTAACCCGGCCCATTCAGGGTACGCAGTATTTT. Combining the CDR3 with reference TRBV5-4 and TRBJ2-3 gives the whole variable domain ETGVTQSPTHLIKTRGQQVTLRCSSQSGHNTVSWYQQALGQGPQFIFQYYREEENGRGNFPPRFSGLQFPNYSSELNVNALELDDSALYLCASSLTRPIQGTQYFGPGTRLTVL.

The CDR3 region has the DNA TGTGCCAGCAGCTTAGGGGGTAACGAAAAACTGTTTTTT. The encoded protein is CASSLGGNEKLFF. V usage is TRBV7-2 and J usage is TRBJ1-4; D uncertain. The V gene lost 1 base and the J gene lost 8 bases, with 8 bases spanning the gap. The CDR3 totals 13 residues. Germline V gives CDR1 SGHTA, CDR2 FQGNSA. Variable domain in full (rest from reference TRBV7-2 and TRBJ1-4): GAGVSQSPSNKVTEKGKDVELRCDPISGHTALYWYRQSLGQGLEFLIYFQGNSAPDKSGLPSDRFSAERTGGSVSTLTIQRTQQEDSAVYLCASSLGGNEKLFFGSGTQLSVL.

The CDR3 nucleotides read TGCAGTGCTAGGGGACATGGCGAGCAGTACTTC. Amino acid sequence: CSARGHGEQYF. The V call is TRBV20-1, the J call TRBJ2-7; TRBD1 might be the D (6 bases). The CDR3 contains 11 residues. The ends were cut back, 3 bases at V and 6 bases at J, with 9 bases in the middle. From germline, CDR1 is DFQATT and CDR2 SNEGSKA (reference sequence).

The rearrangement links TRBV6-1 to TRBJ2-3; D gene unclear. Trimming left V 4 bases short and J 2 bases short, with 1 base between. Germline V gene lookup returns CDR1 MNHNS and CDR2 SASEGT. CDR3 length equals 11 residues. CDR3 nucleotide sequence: TGTGCCAGCAGTGCCACAGATACGCAGTATTTT. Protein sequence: CASSATDTQYF.

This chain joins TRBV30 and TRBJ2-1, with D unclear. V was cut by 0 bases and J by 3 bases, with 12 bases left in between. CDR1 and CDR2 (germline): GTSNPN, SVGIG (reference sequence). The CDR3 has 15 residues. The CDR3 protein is CAWSVSGRNYNEQFF. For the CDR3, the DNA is TGTGCCTGGAGTGTATCAGGACGGAACTACAATGAGCAGTTCTTC.

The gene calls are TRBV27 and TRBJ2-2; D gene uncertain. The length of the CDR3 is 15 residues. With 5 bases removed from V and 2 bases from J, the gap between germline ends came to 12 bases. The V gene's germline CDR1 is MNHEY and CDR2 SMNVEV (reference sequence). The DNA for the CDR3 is TGTGCCAGCAGTGTCGGTACAGTTAACACCGGGGAGCTGTTTTTT. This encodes CASSVGTVNTGELFF.

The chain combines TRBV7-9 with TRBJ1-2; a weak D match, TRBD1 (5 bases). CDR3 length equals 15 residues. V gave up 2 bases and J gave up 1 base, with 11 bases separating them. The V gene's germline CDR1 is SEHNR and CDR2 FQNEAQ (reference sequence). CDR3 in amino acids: CASSLQGQNNYGYTF. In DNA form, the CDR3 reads TGTGCCAGCAGCTTACAGGGCCAAAATAACTATGGCTACACCTTC.

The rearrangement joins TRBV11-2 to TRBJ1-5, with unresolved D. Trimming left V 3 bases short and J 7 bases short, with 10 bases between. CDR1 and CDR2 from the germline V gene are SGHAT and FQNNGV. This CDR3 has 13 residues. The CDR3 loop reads CASSFQEQQPQHF. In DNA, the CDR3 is TGTGCCAGCAGCTTTCAAGAACAGCAGCCCCAGCATTTT.

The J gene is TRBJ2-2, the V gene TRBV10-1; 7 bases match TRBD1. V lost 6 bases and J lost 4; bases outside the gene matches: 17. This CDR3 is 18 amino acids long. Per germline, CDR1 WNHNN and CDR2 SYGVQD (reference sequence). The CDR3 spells CASSDPPGQGVVTGELFF. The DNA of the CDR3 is TGCGCCAGCAGCGATCCCCCGGGTCAGGGGGTAGTCACCGGGGAGCTGTTTTTT.

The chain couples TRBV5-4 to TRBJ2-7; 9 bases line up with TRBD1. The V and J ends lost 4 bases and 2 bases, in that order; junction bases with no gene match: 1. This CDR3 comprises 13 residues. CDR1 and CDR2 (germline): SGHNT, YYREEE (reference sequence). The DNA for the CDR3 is TGTGCCAGCAGCCGGGACAGGGCCTACGAGCAGTACTTC. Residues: CASSRDRAYEQYF.

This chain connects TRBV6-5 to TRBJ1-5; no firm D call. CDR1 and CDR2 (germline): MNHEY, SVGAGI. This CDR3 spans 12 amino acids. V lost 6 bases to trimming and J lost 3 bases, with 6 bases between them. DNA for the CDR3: TGTGCCAGCAGGACAATCAATCAGCCCCAGCATTTT. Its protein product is CASRTINQPQHF.

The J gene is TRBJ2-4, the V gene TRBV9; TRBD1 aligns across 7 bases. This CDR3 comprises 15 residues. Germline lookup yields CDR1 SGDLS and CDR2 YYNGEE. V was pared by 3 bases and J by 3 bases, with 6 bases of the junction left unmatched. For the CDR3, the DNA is TGTGCCAGCAGCGCCAGGGGACAGAGCAAAAACATTCAGTACTTC. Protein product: CASSARGQSKNIQYF.

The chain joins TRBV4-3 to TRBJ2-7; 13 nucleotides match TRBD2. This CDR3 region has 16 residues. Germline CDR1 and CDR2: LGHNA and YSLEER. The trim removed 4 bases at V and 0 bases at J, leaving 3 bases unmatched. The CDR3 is CASSPTSGGSSYEQYF. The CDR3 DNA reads TGCGCCAGCAGCCCGACTAGCGGGGGGAGCTCCTACGAGCAGTACTTC.

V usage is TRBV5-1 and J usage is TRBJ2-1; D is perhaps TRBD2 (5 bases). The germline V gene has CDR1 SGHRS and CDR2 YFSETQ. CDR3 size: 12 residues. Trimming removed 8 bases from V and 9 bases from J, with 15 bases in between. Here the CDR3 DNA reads TGCGCCAGTAGTATGAGGGTTAGTGAGCAGTTCTTC. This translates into CASSMRVSEQFF.

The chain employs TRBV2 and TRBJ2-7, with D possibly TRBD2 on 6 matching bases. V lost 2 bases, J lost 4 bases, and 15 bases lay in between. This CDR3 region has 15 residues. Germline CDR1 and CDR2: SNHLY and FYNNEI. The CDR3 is CASSEFGWGVYEQYF. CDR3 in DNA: TGTGCCAGCAGTGAATTCGGCTGGGGGGTATACGAGCAGTACTTC.

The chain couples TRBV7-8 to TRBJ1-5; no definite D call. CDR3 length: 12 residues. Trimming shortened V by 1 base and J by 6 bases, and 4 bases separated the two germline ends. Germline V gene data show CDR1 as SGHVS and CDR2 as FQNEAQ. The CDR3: CASSLGSQPQHF. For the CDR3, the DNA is TGTGCCAGCAGCTTAGGTTCTCAGCCCCAGCATTTT.

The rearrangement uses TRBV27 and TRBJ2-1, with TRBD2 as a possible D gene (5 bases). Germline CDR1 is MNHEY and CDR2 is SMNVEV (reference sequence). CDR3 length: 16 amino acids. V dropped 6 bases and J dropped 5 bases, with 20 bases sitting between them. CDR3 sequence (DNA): TGTGCCAGCAGGGCCCCCGGGGAAAGGAGGCACAATGAGCAGTTCTTC. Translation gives CASRAPGERRHNEQFF.

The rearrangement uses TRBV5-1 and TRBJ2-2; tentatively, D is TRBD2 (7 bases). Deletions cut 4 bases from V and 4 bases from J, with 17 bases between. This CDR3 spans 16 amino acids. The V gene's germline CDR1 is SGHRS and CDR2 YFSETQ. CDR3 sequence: CASSLLGGGPTGELFF. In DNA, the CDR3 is TGCGCCAGCAGCCTGCTGGGGGGGGGCCCCACCGGGGAGCTGTTTTTT.

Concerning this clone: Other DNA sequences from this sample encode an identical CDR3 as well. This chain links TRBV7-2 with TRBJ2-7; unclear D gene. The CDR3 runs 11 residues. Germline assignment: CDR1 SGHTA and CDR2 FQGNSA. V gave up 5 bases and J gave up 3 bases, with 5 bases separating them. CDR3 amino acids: CASSPSYEQYF. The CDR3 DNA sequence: TGTGCCAGCAGCCCGAGCTACGAGCAGTACTTC.

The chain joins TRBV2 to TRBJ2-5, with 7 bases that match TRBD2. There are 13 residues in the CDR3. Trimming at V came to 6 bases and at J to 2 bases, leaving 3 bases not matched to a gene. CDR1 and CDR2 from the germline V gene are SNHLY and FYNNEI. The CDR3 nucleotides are TGTGCCAGCAGCGGACTAGGTCAAGAGACCCAGTACTTC. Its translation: CASSGLGQETQYF.

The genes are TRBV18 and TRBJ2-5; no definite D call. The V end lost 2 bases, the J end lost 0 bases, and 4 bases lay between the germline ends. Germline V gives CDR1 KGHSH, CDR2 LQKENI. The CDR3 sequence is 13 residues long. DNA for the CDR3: TGTGCCAGCTCACCAGGCAACCAAGAGACCCAGTACTTC. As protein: CASSPGNQETQYF.